This T cell receptor beta chain was documented in a study of OX40 agonist ivuxolimab in advanced cancers. A single count supports this clone. Some clones are missing from TCRdb's copy, which holds only in-frame ones; the method was immunoSEQ multiplex PCR. The repertoire includes under 75,000 clones, 80% to 95% of them detected once, and more than 7.5% sits in the top ten. The CDR3 has 14 amino acids. Trimming removed 8 bases from V and 2 bases from J, with 14 bases in between. CDR1 and CDR2 from the germline V gene are LGHNA and YSLEER. The rearrangement links TRBV4-3 to TRBJ2-3, with D possibly being TRBD1 (6 bases). Sequencing was performed on CD4+ or CD8+ T cells sorted from blood, taken in a trial of the OX40 agonist ivuxolimab. This receptor was taken from an adult with an advanced solid tumor such as melanoma, head and neck, liver or kidney cancer. The CDR3, as DNA: TGCGCCAGCTCCGGACAGCCCTACACAGATACGCAGTATTTT. Protein: CASSGQPYTDTQYF.